This entry lists 19 T cell receptor beta chains sequenced from one sample in a study of cytomegalovirus exposure and HLA in healthy donors. Primers for the PCR totalled 60 Vbeta and 13 Jbeta. TCRdb's copy holds only in-frame clones and misses some; the assay was immunoSEQ multiplex PCR. The profile shows 90,000 to 120,000 clones, 70% to 80% of them singletons. Input material: PBMCs. These receptors were obtained from a woman aged 40 to 50 in good health and CMV-seronegative.

This clone was observed a handful of times. The chain carries TRBV10-3 and TRBJ1-1, with TRBD1 as a possible D gene (5 bases). The CDR3 totals 11 residues. From germline, CDR1 is ENHRY and CDR2 SYGVKD. V gave up 7 bases and J gave up 6 bases, with 9 bases separating them. CDR3 region: CAIKGAAEAFF. DNA for the CDR3: TGTGCCATCAAAGGGGCGGCTGAAGCTTTCTTT.

The V gene is TRBV7-2, the J gene TRBJ1-3; D is unclear. CDR1 SGHTA and CDR2 FQGNSA come from the germline V gene. V lost 5 bases to trimming and J lost 4 bases, with 15 bases between them. CDR3 length equals 15 residues. The CDR3 DNA reads TGTGCCAGCAGCCTGCGGGGTGCCCGGGGAAACACCATATATTTT. Its protein is CASSLRGARGNTIYF.

The rearrangement links TRBV27 to TRBJ2-7; 12 nucleotides match TRBD1. The V gene's germline CDR1 is MNHEY and CDR2 SMNVEV (reference sequence). Losses at the gene ends were 5 bases for V and 5 bases for J; bases not matched to a gene: 10. The CDR3 is 16 amino acids. This CDR3 reads CASSPDPGQGADEQYF. DNA for the CDR3: TGTGCCAGCAGTCCTGATCCGGGACAGGGGGCAGACGAGCAGTACTTC.

The chain is built from TRBV14 and TRBJ2-1; D might be TRBD1 (6 bases). Germline-derived CDR1 and CDR2 are SGHDN and FVKESK. CDR3 size: 17 residues. V lost 0 bases and J lost 6, with 18 bases in between. The CDR3 here is CASSQDGKGVLRNEQFF. The CDR3 region has the DNA TGTGCCAGCAGCCAAGACGGGAAGGGGGTTCTTCGCAATGAGCAGTTCTTC.

The V gene is TRBV19, the J gene TRBJ2-7; D is possibly TRBD1 (5 bases). Trimming pared 1 base from V and 6 bases from J, leaving 10 bases between. Germline values: CDR1 LNHDA, CDR2 SQIVND (reference sequence). The CDR3 covers 13 residues. The CDR3 DNA sequence: TGTGCCAGTAGTATAGCGGGCAGGGCCGAGCAGTACTTC. Amino acids: CASSIAGRAEQYF.

The V gene is TRBV5-5, the J gene TRBJ2-2; 7 bases are shared with TRBD1. CDR3 length: 16 residues. Germline V gene sequence: CDR1 SGHKS, CDR2 YYEKEE (reference sequence). Germline trimming cut 0 bases from V and 1 base from J; bases unmatched to any gene: 3. Written as DNA, the CDR3 is TGTGCCAGCAGCTTGGGGACAGGACAGAACACCGGGGAGCTGTTTTTT. It encodes CASSLGTGQNTGELFF.

The V call is TRBV18, the J call TRBJ2-1, with 7 nucleotides matching TRBD2. The germline CDR1 and CDR2 sequences are KGHSH and LQKENI. The CDR3 extends over 13 amino acids. The V and J ends lost 9 bases and 6 bases, in that order; junction bases with no gene match: 8. The CDR3 sequence is CASLTTSANEQFF. CDR3 nucleotides: TGTGCCAGTCTGACTACTAGCGCCAATGAGCAGTTCTTC.

The rearrangement links TRBV30 to TRBJ2-5; 7 nucleotides match TRBD2. Germline loops: CDR1 GTSNPN, CDR2 SVGIG (reference sequence). V gave up 5 bases and J gave up 5 bases; unmatched junction bases: 8. The CDR3 covers 13 residues. Here the CDR3 reads CAWGTGTKETQYF. CDR3 bases: TGTGCCTGGGGCACCGGGACTAAGGAGACCCAGTACTTC. The full variable domain, with the rest looked up from reference TRBV30 and TRBJ2-5, is SQTIHQWPATLVQPVGSPLSLECTVEGTSNPNLYWYRQAAGRGLQLLFYSVGIGQISSEVPQNLSASRPQDRQFILSSKKLLLSDSGFYLCAWGTGTKETQYFGPGTRLLVL.

The chain uses TRBV6-5 and TRBJ2-7, with D maybe TRBD1 (5 bases). The CDR3 extends over 14 amino acids. The germline V and J ends were trimmed by 4 bases and 3 bases, with 13 bases remaining between them. Germline V gene lookup returns CDR1 MNHEY and CDR2 SVGAGI. The CDR3 DNA reads TGTGCCAGCAGTTTCCCCCAGGGAAACTACGAGCAGTACTTC. It is translated as CASSFPQGNYEQYF.

This clone came up a few times. The genes are TRBV27 and TRBJ2-5; 7 positions match TRBD2. The J segment lost 5 bases and the V segment lost 2 bases, leaving 5 bases of the junction unmatched. The CDR3 sequence is 14 residues long. The V gene's germline CDR1 is MNHEY and CDR2 SMNVEV (reference sequence). DNA for the CDR3: TGTGCCAGCAGTTTAGGGGGGGACGGGGAGACCCAGTACTTC. This gives the protein CASSLGGDGETQYF.

The chain carries TRBV7-2 and TRBJ1-3; a weak D match, TRBD1 (5 bases). Germline CDR1 is SGHTA and CDR2 is FQGNSA. This CDR3 is built from 15 residues. V shed 4 bases and J shed 4 bases, with 14 bases lying between them. Here the CDR3 reads CASSSPQGSGNTIYF. Here the CDR3 DNA reads TGTGCCAGCAGCTCACCCCAGGGTTCCGGAAACACCATATATTTT.

This chain links TRBV5-4 with TRBJ1-2; 9 bases match TRBD1. V was clipped by 4 bases and J by 5 bases; unmatched bases: 9. The germline V gene encodes CDR1 SGHNT and CDR2 YYREEE (reference sequence). The CDR3 is 15 amino acids. The CDR3 nucleotides read TGTGCCAGCAGCCCGCAGGACAGGGGAGGATATGGCTACACCTTC. It encodes CASSPQDRGGYGYTF.

This clone has only one observation. The chain joins TRBV9 to TRBJ2-2; 7 bases align to TRBD1. The CDR3 extends over 14 amino acids. Germline V lookup: CDR1 SGDLS, CDR2 YYNGEE. The junction had 6 bases not matched to a gene; V was cut back by 4 bases and J by 6 bases. The CDR3 spells CASSLGQQAGELFF. In DNA form, the CDR3 reads TGTGCCAGCAGCTTGGGACAGCAGGCCGGGGAGCTGTTTTTT.

This clone was picked up a small number of times. V is TRBV15 and J is TRBJ2-2, with D tentatively TRBD1 (6 bases). The CDR3 loop spans 14 amino acids. Germline CDR1 LNHNV, CDR2 YYDKDF (reference sequence). Trimming shortened V by 5 bases and J by 7 bases, and 14 bases separated the two germline ends. The CDR3 DNA reads as TGTGCCACCAGCGGAAACAGGGTCGGCGGGGAGCTGTTTTTT. It translates to CATSGNRVGGELFF.

The genes are TRBV11-3 and TRBJ2-1; D gene ambiguous. The germline V gene encodes CDR1 SGHNT and CDR2 YENEEA. The CDR3 is 14 amino acids. V was trimmed by 1 base and J by 5 bases, leaving 9 bases between them. The CDR3 coding sequence is TGTGCCAGCAGCTTAGGGTCAGTCAACAATGAGCAGTTCTTC. Amino acids: CASSLGSVNNEQFF.

The sample holds a few counts of this clone. The chain has TRBV11-3 and TRBJ2-2; 10 bases line up with TRBD2. In germline, CDR1 is SGHNT, CDR2 YENEEA. CDR3 length: 16 amino acids. The V segment lost 1 base and the J segment 6 bases; nucleotides outside the gene matches: 5. CDR3 protein: CASSLASGSESGELFF. CDR3 bases: TGTGCCAGCAGCTTAGCTAGCGGGAGCGAGTCCGGGGAGCTGTTTTTT.

The rearrangement joins TRBV27 to TRBJ1-4; TRBD1 matches 9 bases. The trim removed 5 bases at V and 3 bases at J, leaving 10 bases unmatched. This CDR3 is built from 17 residues. Germline V gene lookup returns CDR1 MNHEY and CDR2 SMNVEV (reference sequence). The CDR3 region is CASSLTTGGASNEKLFF. The DNA of the CDR3 is TGTGCCAGCAGTCTCACGACAGGGGGAGCTTCTAATGAAAAACTGTTTTTT.

The V and J genes are TRBV7-8 and TRBJ2-2; D possibly corresponds to TRBD2 (5 bases). CDR3 length: 14 residues. Trimming left V 5 bases short and J 10 bases short, with 17 bases between. Germline values: CDR1 SGHVS, CDR2 FQNEAQ. The CDR3 sequence: CASSPIGGSEELFF. CDR3 sequence (DNA): TGTGCCAGCAGCCCCATAGGAGGCAGTGAGGAGCTGTTTTTT.

This clone was picked up a small number of times. The chain carries TRBV10-2 and TRBJ2-2; 7 bases align to TRBD1. The CDR3 length is 15 residues. Germline V gene sequence: CDR1 WSHSY, CDR2 SAAADI. J gave up 5 bases and V 10 bases, and 13 bases lay outside the gene matches. The CDR3 coding sequence is TGCGCCACCCTTGGGACAGCCTCCGGTACCGGGGAGCTGTTTTTT. Protein sequence: CATLGTASGTGELFF.